The 21 T cell receptor beta chains listed next were all sequenced from one sample in a study of regulatory T cells in long-lasting Graves disease (dated by TCRdb to about 2021). In the paper's terms, the time point label means: newly diagnosed GD, antithyroid drugs for less than 3 months. For both TCR sequencing and RNA sequencing, RNA was extracted from PBMCs in TRIzol. Library preparation was by multiplex PCR. Instrument on record: Illumina HiSeq 4000. TCR beta libraries were built with iRepertoire HTBI primers and Arm-PCR amplification of CDR3 regions. TCRdb reanalyzed the raw reads on its own, using fastp at Q25 for trimming and MiXCR for clone calling, and kept in-frame beta chains. Duplicate CDR3 protein sequences are folded into a single record with the most common DNA and genes. This sample holds more than 300,000 distinct CDR3 sequences; 15% were observed only once. The ten largest clones take up roughly 20% of the sample.

Here the sequenced sample was peripheral blood mononuclear cells (PBMCs), taken at new diagnosis, from a patient treated with antithyroid drugs. The receptors were gathered from a female donor with Graves disease.

The chain employs TRBV2 and TRBJ1-2; D gene uncertain. Per the germline V gene, CDR1 is SNHLY and CDR2 is FYNNEI. The germline V and J ends were trimmed by 4 bases and 6 bases, with 18 bases remaining between them. The CDR3 contains 15 residues. CDR3 loop: CASSGFVGYYDGYTF. CDR3 in DNA: TGTGCCAGCAGTGGCTTCGTCGGGTACTATGATGGCTACACCTTC.

V gene TRBV5-1 combines with J gene TRBJ1-2; maybe TRBD1 (5 bases). Trimming shortened V by 1 base and J by 4 bases, and 11 bases separated the two germline ends. The CDR3 has 14 amino acids. Germline V gene lookup returns CDR1 SGHRS and CDR2 YFSETQ. Written as DNA, the CDR3 is TGCGCCAGCAGCTTGTCAGGGCGCTTCTATGGCTACACCTTC. It translates to CASSLSGRFYGYTF.

This clonotype was seen at least ten times. This chain uses TRBV28 with TRBJ1-1, with D possibly matching TRBD1 (5 bases). The germline V gene encodes CDR1 MDHEN and CDR2 SYDVKM. The CDR3 contains 14 residues. Trimming pared 2 bases from V and 5 bases from J, leaving 12 bases between. In DNA, the CDR3 is TGTGCCAGCAGTTTAATTTCAGAGGGGACTGAAGCTTTCTTT. It is translated as CASSLISEGTEAFF.

This chain joins TRBV5-5 and TRBJ1-5, with D tentatively TRBD1 (6 bases). Between the trimmed V and J ends, which lost 0 bases and 1 base, there was a span of 8 bases. Germline V CDR1 and CDR2: SGHKS, YYEKEE (reference sequence). The CDR3 has 15 amino acids. CDR3 sequence (DNA): TGTGCCAGCAGCTTGGCTGGACAGAGCAATCAGCCCCAGCATTTT. Residues: CASSLAGQSNQPQHF.

For this clonotype: Compared with germline, one end of the junction differs, possibly owing to a read error. V and J are TRBV28 and TRBJ1-5, with TRBD1 identical over 8 bases. Looked up from germline, CDR1 is MDHEN and CDR2 is SYDVKM. The CDR3 is 15 residues long. The CDR3 DNA reads TGTGTCAGCAGTCTCTCGAGGACAGGGTTTCAGCCCCAGCATTTT. It yields the protein CVSSLSRTGFQPQHF.

Turning to this clonotype: Just one base apart from a much larger clone, this may be a read error. The chain recombines TRBV20-1 with TRBJ2-7; perhaps TRBD1 as D (5 bases). CDR1 is DFQATT, CDR2 SNEGSKA, per germline (reference sequence). This CDR3 has 13 amino acids. The DNA for the CDR3 is TGCGGTGCTAGTCCAGGGTTGCCTTACGAGCAGTACTTC. It specifies CGASPGLPYEQYF.

In this sample, this clonotype turned up many times. The V and J genes are TRBV27 and TRBJ2-3, with D perhaps matching TRBD2 (5 bases). Germline V lookup: CDR1 MNHEY, CDR2 SMNVEV (reference sequence). The V gene lost 3 bases and the J gene lost 2 bases, with 12 bases spanning the gap. The CDR3 length is 15 residues. The CDR3 region has the DNA TGTGCCAGCAGTTTCGCCGCTGACTACACAGATACGCAGTATTTT. Translating gives CASSFAADYTDTQYF.

This clonotype was detected ten times or more. This sequence joins TRBV11-2 and TRBJ2-3; D may be TRBD2 (6 bases). The V and J ends lost 5 bases and 1 base respectively, with 16 bases between them. Germline V gene sequence: CDR1 SGHAT, CDR2 FQNNGV. The CDR3 runs to 16 residues. CDR3 in DNA: TGTGCCAGCAGCAGCATACGGGAGTTGGGCACAGATACGCAGTATTTT. Protein sequence: CASSSIRELGTDTQYF.

In its sample, this clonotype was seen many times. The chain links TRBV30 to TRBJ2-7; D is ambiguous. This CDR3 has 13 residues. From germline, CDR1 is GTSNPN and CDR2 SVGIG (reference sequence). The ends were cut back, 0 bases at V and 7 bases at J, with 13 bases in the middle. The CDR3 DNA follows: TGTGCCTGGAGTGTTACCGGGCCCAAAGAGCAGTACTTC. Its protein is CAWSVTGPKEQYF.

This clonotype occurred many times. The V call is TRBV3-1, the J call TRBJ2-3, with 11 bases matching TRBD2. Germline V lookup: CDR1 LGHDT, CDR2 YNNKEL (reference sequence). V lost 3 bases to trimming and J lost 1 base; unmatched junction nucleotides: 6. There are 17 residues in the CDR3. CDR3 amino acids: CASSHFLAGGRTDTQYF. DNA of the CDR3: TGTGCCAGCAGCCACTTCCTAGCGGGAGGCCGCACAGATACGCAGTATTTT.

The sample holds many counts of this clonotype. The chain recombines TRBV24-1 with TRBJ2-1, with 7 bases identical to TRBD2. V trimming: 0 bases; J trimming: 6 bases; junction bases outside the gene matches: 1. The CDR3 consists of 14 residues. Germline V gene data show CDR1 as KGHDR and CDR2 as SFDVKD. The CDR3 protein is CATSDLSGINEQFF. For the CDR3, the DNA is TGTGCCACCAGTGATTTGAGCGGGATCAATGAGCAGTTCTTC.

This clonotype appeared many times. The gene calls are TRBV5-6 and TRBJ2-5, with 9 bases identical to TRBD1. Germline trimming cut 4 bases from V and 1 base from J; bases unmatched to any gene: 5. There are 15 residues in the CDR3. Looked up from germline, CDR1 is SGHDT and CDR2 is YYEEEE. The CDR3 DNA follows: TGTGCCAGCAGCGGGACGACAGGGGGCCAAGAGACCCAGTACTTC. Encoded protein: CASSGTTGGQETQYF.

CDR3 protein: CASSLEAMSNQPQHF. CDR3 DNA sequence: TGTGCCAGCAGTTTAGAGGCCATGAGCAATCAGCCCCAGCATTTT. The chain links TRBV28 to TRBJ1-5; D uncertain. Trimming removed 2 bases at V and 1 base at J, with 9 bases between. CDR3 length equals 15 residues. In germline, CDR1 is MDHEN, CDR2 SYDVKM.

This clonotype was seen many times. The rearrangement joins TRBV4-3 to TRBJ2-7; TRBD2 aligns across 10 bases. Germline values: CDR1 LGHNA, CDR2 YSLEER. CDR3 length: 14 amino acids. Trimming removed 1 base from V and 3 bases from J; junction bases left unmatched: 0. The CDR3 region has the DNA TGCGCCAGCAGCCAAGCTAGCGGGAGCTACGAGCAGTACTTC. Translated: CASSQASGSYEQYF.

This clonotype has more than one count but fewer than ten. Here the CDR3 reads CAISEGQVNYGYTF. CDR3 coding DNA: TGTGCCATCAGTGAAGGACAAGTCAACTATGGCTACACCTTC. The J gene is TRBJ1-2, the V gene TRBV10-3; D may be TRBD1 (5 bases). From germline, CDR1 is ENHRY and CDR2 SYGVKD. The CDR3 covers 14 residues. V shed 3 bases and J shed 2 bases, with 10 bases lying between them.

This clonotype showed up just a few times. The V call is TRBV4-3, the J call TRBJ2-7, with D possibly being TRBD2 (6 bases). There are 14 residues in the CDR3. Looked up from germline, CDR1 is LGHNA and CDR2 is YSLEER. Trimming left V 4 bases short and J 6 bases short, with 16 bases between. CDR3 amino acids: CASSRRLEWGEQYF. The DNA for the CDR3 is TGCGCCAGCAGCCGAAGACTAGAGTGGGGCGAGCAGTACTTC.

This clonotype was observed a handful of times. The chain carries TRBV5-1 and TRBJ1-1; the D is unclear. This CDR3 spans 15 amino acids. The V gene's germline CDR1 is SGHRS and CDR2 YFSETQ. V lost 3 bases and J 4 bases, leaving 16 bases between the germline ends. As DNA, the CDR3 is TGCGCCAGCAGCTCCTCCCTGATGTGGGGCACTGAAGCTTTCTTT. Amino acid sequence: CASSSSLMWGTEAFF. The full variable domain, completed using reference TRBV5-1 and TRBJ1-1, is KAGVTQTPRYLIKTRGQQVTLSCSPISGHRSVSWYQQTPGQGLQFLFEYFSETQRNKGNFPGRFSGRQFSNSRSEMNVSTLELGDSALYLCASSSSLMWGTEAFFGQGTRLTVV.

In this sample, this clonotype turned up a few times. The chain is built from TRBV19 and TRBJ1-1, with no clear D. Germline CDR1 and CDR2: LNHDA and SQIVND (reference sequence). This CDR3 is 14 amino acids long. Between the trimmed V and J ends, which lost 3 bases and 4 bases, there was a span of 12 bases. The CDR3 region is CASSIARSGTEAFF. As DNA, the CDR3 is TGTGCCAGTAGTATCGCAAGGAGTGGCACTGAAGCTTTCTTT.

As concerns this clonotype: It may be a read error: a sequence one base away is much more abundant. The chain employs TRBV7-9 and TRBJ2-7; no firm D call. V lost 5 bases to trimming and J lost 7 bases, with 6 bases between them. Germline CDR1 is SEHNR and CDR2 is FQNEAQ (reference sequence). The CDR3 runs to 10 residues. The DNA for the CDR3 is TGTGCCAGCAGCGTAATTGAGCAGTACTTC. This encodes CASSVIEQYF.

This clonotype has ten or more counts. This chain joins TRBV2 and TRBJ2-7; tentatively, D is TRBD1 (6 bases). Germline V gene lookup returns CDR1 SNHLY and CDR2 FYNNEI. V was pared by 10 bases and J by 12 bases, with 25 bases between. CDR3 size: 13 residues. The CDR3 DNA follows: TGTGCCACCACCTTTGAAGGGCGACAGGCTCCGTACTTC. Amino acids: CATTFEGRQAPYF.

The J gene is TRBJ1-1, the V gene TRBV7-2, with D possibly TRBD1 on 5 matching bases. The CDR3 loop spans 13 amino acids. The germline CDR1 and CDR2 sequences are SGHTA and FQGNSA. Between the trimmed V and J ends, which lost 5 bases and 6 bases, there was a span of 13 bases. The CDR3 loop reads CASSARVGAEAFF. The CDR3 bases are TGTGCCAGCAGCGCCAGGGTGGGGGCTGAAGCTTTCTTT. Drawing the rest from reference TRBV7-2 and TRBJ1-1, the complete variable domain is GAGVSQSPSNKVTEKGKDVELRCDPISGHTALYWYRQSLGQGLEFLIYFQGNSAPDKSGLPSDRFSAERTGGSVSTLTIQRTQQEDSAVYLCASSARVGAEAFFGQGTRLTVV.